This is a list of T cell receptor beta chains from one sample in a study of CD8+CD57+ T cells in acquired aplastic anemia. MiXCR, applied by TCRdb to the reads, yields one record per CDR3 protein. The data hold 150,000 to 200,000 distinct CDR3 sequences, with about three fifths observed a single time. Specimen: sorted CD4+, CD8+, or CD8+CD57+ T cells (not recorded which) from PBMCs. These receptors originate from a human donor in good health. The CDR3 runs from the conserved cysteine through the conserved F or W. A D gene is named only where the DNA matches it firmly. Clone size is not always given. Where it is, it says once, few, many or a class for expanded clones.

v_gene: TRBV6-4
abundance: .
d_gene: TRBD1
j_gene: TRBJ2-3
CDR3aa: CASSAGGAEDTQYF
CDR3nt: TGTGCCAGCAGTGCAGGGGGCGCAGAAGATACGCAGTATTTT

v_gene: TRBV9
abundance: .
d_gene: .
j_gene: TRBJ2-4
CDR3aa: CASSVAGTEGNIQYF
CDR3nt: TGTGCCAGCAGCGTAGCCGGGACGGAGGGTAACATTCAGTACTTC

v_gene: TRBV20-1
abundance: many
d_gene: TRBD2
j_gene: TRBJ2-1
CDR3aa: CSAKSGTISYNEQFF
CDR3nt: TGCAGTGCGAAATCCGGGACTATCTCCTACAATGAGCAGTTCTTC

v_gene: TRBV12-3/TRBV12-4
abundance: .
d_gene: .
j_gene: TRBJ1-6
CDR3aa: CASSSSLTATYNSPLHF
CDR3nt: TGTGCCAGCAGTTCGAGTTTGACAGCCACCTATAATTCACCCCTCCACTTT

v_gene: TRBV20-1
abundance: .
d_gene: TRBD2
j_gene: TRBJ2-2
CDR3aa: CSALSGTSNTGELFF
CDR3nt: TGCAGTGCCCTTTCCGGGACTAGCAACACCGGGGAGCTGTTTTTT

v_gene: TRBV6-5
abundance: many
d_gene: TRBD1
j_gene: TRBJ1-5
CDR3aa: CASSRGQGSQPQHF
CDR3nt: TGTGCCAGCAGTCGGGGACAGGGCAGTCAGCCCCAGCATTTT

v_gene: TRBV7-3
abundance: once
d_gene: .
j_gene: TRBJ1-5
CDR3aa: CAAFRLQPQHF
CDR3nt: TGTGCCGCCTTCAGGCTTCAGCCCCAGCATTTT

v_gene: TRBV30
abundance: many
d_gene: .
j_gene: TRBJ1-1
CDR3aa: CAWSQMNTEAFF
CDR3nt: TGTGCCTGGTCACAAATGAACACTGAAGCTTTCTTT

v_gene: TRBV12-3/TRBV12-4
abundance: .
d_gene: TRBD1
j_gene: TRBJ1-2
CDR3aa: CASREGTATNYGYTF
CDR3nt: TGTGCCAGCAGGGAAGGGACAGCAACTAACTATGGCTACACCTTC

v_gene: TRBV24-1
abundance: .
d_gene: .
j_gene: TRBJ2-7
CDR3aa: CATSDPGTPLEQYF
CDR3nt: TGTGCCACCAGTGATCCCGGGACTCCTCTCGAGCAGTACTTC

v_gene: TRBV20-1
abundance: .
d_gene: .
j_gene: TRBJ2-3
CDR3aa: CSARGLGDTQYF
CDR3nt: TGCAGTGCTAGAGGACTAGGAGATACGCAGTATTTT

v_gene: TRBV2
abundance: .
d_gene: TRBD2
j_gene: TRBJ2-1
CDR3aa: CASGLSGGAVYEQFF
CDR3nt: TGTGCCAGCGGCCTTAGCGGGGGGGCCGTATATGAGCAGTTCTTC

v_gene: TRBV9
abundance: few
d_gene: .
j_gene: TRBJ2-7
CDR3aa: CASSVVYGDEQYF
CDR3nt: TGTGCCAGCAGCGTAGTCTACGGCGACGAGCAGTACTTC

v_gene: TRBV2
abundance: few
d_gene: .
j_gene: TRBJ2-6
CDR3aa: CASSTRTGANVLTF
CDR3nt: TGTGCCAGCAGTACCCGGACTGGGGCCAACGTCCTGACTTTC

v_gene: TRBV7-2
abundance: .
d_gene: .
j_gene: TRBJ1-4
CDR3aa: CASSLGGGPNEKLFF
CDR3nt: TGTGCCAGCAGCCTCGGGGGGGGTCCTAATGAAAAACTGTTTTTT

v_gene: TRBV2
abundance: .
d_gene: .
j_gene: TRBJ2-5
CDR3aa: CASSDGTGSQETQYF
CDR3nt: TGTGCCAGCAGTGACGGGACGGGCAGTCAAGAGACCCAGTACTTC

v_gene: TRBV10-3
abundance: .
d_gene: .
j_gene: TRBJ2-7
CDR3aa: CAISEFAGQAEQQYF
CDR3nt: TGTGCCATCAGTGAGTTCGCGGGGCAAGCGGAACAGCAGTACTTC

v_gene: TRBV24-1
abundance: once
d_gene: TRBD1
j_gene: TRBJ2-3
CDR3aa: CATSDSDRAGTDTQYF
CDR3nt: TGTGCCACCAGTGACTCCGACAGGGCCGGAACAGATACGCAGTATTTT

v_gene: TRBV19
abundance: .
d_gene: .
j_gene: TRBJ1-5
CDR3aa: CASSSYRGGYNQPQHF
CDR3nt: TGTGCCAGTAGTAGTTACAGAGGGGGGTATAATCAGCCCCAGCATTTT

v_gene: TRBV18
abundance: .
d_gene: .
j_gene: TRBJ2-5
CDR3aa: CASSPPIEEAQYF
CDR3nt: TGTGCCAGCTCACCACCTATAGAAGAGGCCCAGTACTTC

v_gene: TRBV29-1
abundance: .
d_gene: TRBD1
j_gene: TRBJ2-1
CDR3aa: CSAQGTGPYNEQFF
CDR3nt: TGTAGCGCTCAAGGGACAGGGCCCTACAATGAGCAGTTCTTC

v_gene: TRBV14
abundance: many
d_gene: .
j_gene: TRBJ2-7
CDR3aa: CASSPARAQISYEQYF
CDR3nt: TGTGCCAGCAGCCCCGCTAGGGCGCAAATCTCCTACGAGCAGTACTTC

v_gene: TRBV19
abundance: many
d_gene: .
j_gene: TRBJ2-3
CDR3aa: CASRRGIAQYF
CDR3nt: TGTGCCAGTAGACGGGGAATCGCGCAGTATTTT

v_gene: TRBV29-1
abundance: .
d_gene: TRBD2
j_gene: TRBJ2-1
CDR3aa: CSVDPTSGRDTEQFF
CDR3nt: TGCAGCGTCGATCCTACTAGCGGGAGGGACACGGAGCAGTTCTTC

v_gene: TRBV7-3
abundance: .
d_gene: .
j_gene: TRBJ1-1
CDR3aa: CASEDWMNTEAFF
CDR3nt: TGTGCCAGCGAGGATTGGATGAACACTGAAGCTTTCTTT

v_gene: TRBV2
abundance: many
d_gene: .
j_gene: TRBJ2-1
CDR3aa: CASRATSSEPRDEQFF
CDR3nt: TGTGCCAGCAGAGCGACTAGTTCCGAGCCGCGTGATGAGCAGTTCTTC

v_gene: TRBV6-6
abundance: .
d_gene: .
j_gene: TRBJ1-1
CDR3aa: CASTGSVNTEAFF
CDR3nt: TGTGCCAGCACGGGGTCAGTGAACACTGAAGCTTTCTTT

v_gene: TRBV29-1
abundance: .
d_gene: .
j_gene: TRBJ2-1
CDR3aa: CSTPGGRIDNEQFF
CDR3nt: TGCAGCACGCCCGGGGGGCGTATAGACAATGAGCAGTTCTTC

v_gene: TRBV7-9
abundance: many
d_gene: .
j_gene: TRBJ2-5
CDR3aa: CASSSDYQETQYF
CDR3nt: TGTGCCAGCAGCTCCGACTACCAAGAGACCCAGTACTTC

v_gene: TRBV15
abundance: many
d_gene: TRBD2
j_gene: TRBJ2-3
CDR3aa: CATAGGTDTQYF
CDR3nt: TGTGCCACCGCGGGAGGGACAGATACGCAGTATTTT

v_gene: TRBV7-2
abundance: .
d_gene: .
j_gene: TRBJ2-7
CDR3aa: CASSLEVQGGYEQYF
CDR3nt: TGTGCCAGCAGCTTAGAAGTGCAAGGGGGCTACGAGCAGTACTTC

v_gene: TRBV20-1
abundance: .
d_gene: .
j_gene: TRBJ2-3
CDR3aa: CSATTLAGRSDTQYF
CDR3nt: TGCAGTGCTACGACCTTGGCGGGAAGGTCAGATACGCAGTATTTT

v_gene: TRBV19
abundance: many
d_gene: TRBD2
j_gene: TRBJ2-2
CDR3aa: CASSPLAGGELFF
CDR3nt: TGTGCCAGTAGTCCATTAGCGGGTGGGGAGCTGTTTTTT

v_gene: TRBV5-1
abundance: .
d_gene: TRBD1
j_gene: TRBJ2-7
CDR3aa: CASSSGGQGGYEQYF
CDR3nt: TGCGCCAGCAGCTCGGGGGGACAGGGGGGTTACGAGCAGTACTTC

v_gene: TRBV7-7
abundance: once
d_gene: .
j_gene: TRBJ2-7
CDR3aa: CASSFTLVREEQYF
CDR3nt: TGTGCTAGCAGCTTCACCCTAGTAAGGGAGGAGCAGTACTTC

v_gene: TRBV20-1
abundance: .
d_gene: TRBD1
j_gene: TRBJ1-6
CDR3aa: CSAPDRSSYNSPLHF
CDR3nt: TGCAGTGCACCGGACAGGAGCTCCTATAATTCACCCCTCCACTTT

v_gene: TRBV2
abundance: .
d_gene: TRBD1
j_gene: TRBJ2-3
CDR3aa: CASRGTGPDTQYF
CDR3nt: TGTGCCAGCAGAGGGACAGGCCCAGATACGCAGTATTTT